This T cell receptor beta chain was captured by sequencing in a study of patients and donors after allogeneic stem cell transplantation. TCRdb processed the RT-PCR reads anew with MiXCR; each CDR3 protein has one entry. This sample has about 960,000 distinct CDR3 sequences, with more than 15% found just once. The CDR3 extends over 15 amino acids. Deletions cut 7 bases from V and 2 bases from J, with 16 bases between. Germline CDR1 is SGHAT and CDR2 is FQNNGV. The sample consisted of blood, either unsorted or a sorted T cell fraction (not recorded which). J is TRBJ2-3 and V is TRBV11-2; D may be TRBD2 (5 bases). The receptor's source is a human donor who was either an allogeneic HSCT recipient or a stem cell or donor lymphocyte infusion donor (not recorded which). It is not recorded whose cells these are; they may come from a transplant donor. CDR3 amino acids: CASTGSRVDTDTQYF. CDR3 coding DNA: TGTGCCAGCACGGGTTCGAGGGTTGACACAGATACGCAGTATTTT.